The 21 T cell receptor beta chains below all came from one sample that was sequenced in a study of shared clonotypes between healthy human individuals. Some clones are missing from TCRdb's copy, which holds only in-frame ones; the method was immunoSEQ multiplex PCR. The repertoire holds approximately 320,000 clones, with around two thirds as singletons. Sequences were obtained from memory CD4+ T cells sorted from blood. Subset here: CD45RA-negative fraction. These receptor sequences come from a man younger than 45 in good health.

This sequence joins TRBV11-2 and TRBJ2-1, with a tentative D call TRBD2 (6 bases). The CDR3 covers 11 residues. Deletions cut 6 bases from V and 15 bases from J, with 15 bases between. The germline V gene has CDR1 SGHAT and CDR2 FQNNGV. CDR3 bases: TGTGCCAGCAGTCCCGGGAGTATTTTGTTCTTC. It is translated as CASSPGSILFF.

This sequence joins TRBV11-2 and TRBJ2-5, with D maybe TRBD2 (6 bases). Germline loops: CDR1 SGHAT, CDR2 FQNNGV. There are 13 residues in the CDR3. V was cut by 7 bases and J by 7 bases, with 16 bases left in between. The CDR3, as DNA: TGTGCCAGCACCACGGGACTCTTGGGGACCCAGTACTTC. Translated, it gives CASTTGLLGTQYF.

The CDR3 DNA is TGCAGCGTTTCCCACAGGGTAAATATCCATGGCTACACCTTC. Its translation: CSVSHRVNIHGYTF. V usage is TRBV29-1 and J usage is TRBJ1-2; TRBD1 might be the D (6 bases). The V gene's germline CDR1 is SQVTM and CDR2 ANQGSEA. The V end lost 5 bases, the J end lost 6 bases, and 19 bases lay between the germline ends. The CDR3 covers 14 residues.

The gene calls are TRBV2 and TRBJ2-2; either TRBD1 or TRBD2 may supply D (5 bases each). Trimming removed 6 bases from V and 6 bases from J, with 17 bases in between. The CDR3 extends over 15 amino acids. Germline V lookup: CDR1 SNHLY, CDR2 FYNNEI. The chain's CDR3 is CASSLVQLGAGELFF. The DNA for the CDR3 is TGTGCCAGCAGCCTGGTACAGTTGGGGGCCGGGGAGCTGTTTTTT.

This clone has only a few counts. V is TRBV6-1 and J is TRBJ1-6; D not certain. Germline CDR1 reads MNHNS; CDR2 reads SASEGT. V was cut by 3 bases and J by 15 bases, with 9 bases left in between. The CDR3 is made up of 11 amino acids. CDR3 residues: CASSDPGYLHF. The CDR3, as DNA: TGTGCCAGCAGTGACCCGGGGTACCTCCACTTT.

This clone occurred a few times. CDR3 sequence (DNA): TGTGCCAGCAGAGAACAGGGGGCCCGGGAGACCCAGTACTTC. It is translated as CASREQGARETQYF. This chain joins TRBV2 and TRBJ2-5; 9 nucleotides line up with TRBD1. J was trimmed by 5 bases and V by 6 bases; bases with no gene match: 7. The CDR3 runs to 14 residues. The V gene's germline CDR1 is SNHLY and CDR2 FYNNEI. Using reference TRBV2 and TRBJ2-5 for the parts outside the CDR3, the full variable domain is EPEVTQTPSHQVTQMGQEVILRCVPISNHLYFYWYRQILGQKVEFLVSFYNNEISEKSEIFDDQFSVERPDGSNFTLKIRSTKLEDSAMYFCASREQGARETQYFGPGTRLLVL.

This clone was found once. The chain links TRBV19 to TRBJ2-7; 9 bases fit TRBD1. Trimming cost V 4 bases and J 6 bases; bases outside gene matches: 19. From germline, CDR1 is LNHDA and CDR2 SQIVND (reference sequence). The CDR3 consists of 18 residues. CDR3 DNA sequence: TGTGCCAGTAGTAGGGCAGGGACAGGGAACCCGGGGCTACTCGAGCAGTACTTC. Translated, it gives CASSRAGTGNPGLLEQYF.

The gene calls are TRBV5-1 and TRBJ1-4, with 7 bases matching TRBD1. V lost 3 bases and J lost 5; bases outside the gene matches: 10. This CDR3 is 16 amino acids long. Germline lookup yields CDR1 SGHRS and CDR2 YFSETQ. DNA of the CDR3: TGCGCCAGCAGCTCGGATCCGGGACAGCGAAATGAAAAACTGTTTTTT. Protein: CASSSDPGQRNEKLFF.

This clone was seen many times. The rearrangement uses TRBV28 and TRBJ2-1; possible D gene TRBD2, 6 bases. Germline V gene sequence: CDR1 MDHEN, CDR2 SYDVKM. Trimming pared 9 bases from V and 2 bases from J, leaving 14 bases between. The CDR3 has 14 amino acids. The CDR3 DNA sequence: TGTGCCAGTACCGTAGCGGACCCCTACAATGAGCAGTTCTTC. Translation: CASTVADPYNEQFF.

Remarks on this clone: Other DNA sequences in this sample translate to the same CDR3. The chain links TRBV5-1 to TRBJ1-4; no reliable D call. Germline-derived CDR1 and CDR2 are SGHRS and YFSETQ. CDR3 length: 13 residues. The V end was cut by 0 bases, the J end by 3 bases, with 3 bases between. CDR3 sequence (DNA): TGCGCCAGCAGCTTGGAGCCTAATGAAAAACTGTTTTTT. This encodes CASSLEPNEKLFF.

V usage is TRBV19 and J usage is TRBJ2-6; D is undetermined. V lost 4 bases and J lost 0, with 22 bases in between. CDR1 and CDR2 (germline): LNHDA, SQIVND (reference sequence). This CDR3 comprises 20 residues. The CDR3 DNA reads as TGTGCCAGTAGTAGAGGCAGGTTCGATCTAACAAGCTCTGGGGCCAACGTCCTGACTTTC. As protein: CASSRGRFDLTSSGANVLTF.

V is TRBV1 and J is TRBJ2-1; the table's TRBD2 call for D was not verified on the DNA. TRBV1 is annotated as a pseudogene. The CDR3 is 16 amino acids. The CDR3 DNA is TGCACCAGCAGCCAAGATCTTAGCTTAACCCCACCCCGCCGGTTCTTC. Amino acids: CTSSQDLSLTPPRRFF.

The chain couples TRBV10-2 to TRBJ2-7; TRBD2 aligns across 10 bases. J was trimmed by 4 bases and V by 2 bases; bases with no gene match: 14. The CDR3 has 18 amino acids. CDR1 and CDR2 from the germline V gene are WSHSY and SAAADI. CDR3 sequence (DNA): TGCGCCAGCAGTGAGCCATCGCGGGGACTAGCGCTACCTTACGAGCAGTACTTC. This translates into CASSEPSRGLALPYEQYF.

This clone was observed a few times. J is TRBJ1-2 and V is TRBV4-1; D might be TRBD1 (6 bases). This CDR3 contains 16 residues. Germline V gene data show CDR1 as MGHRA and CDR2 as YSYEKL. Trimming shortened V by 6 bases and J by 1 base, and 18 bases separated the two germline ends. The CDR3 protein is CASSLGGARNNYGYTF. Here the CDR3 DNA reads TGCGCCAGCAGTCTCGGGGGCGCTAGAAATAACTATGGCTACACCTTC.

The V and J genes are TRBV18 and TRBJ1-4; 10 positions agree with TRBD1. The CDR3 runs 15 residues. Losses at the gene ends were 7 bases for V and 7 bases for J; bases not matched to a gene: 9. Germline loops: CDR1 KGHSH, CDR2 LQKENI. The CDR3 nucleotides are TGTGCCAGCTGCGGAGGCGGGACAGGGGCTGAAAAACTGTTTTTT. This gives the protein CASCGGGTGAEKLFF.

The CDR3 region has the DNA TGCAGCGTTACAGGGTCCCGGGATGGCTACACCTTC. This encodes CSVTGSRDGYTF. V and J are TRBV29-1 and TRBJ1-2; D may be TRBD1 (6 bases). Trimming cost V 5 bases and J 6 bases, with 13 bases left between them. This CDR3 has 12 amino acids. CDR1 and CDR2 (germline): SQVTM, ANQGSEA.

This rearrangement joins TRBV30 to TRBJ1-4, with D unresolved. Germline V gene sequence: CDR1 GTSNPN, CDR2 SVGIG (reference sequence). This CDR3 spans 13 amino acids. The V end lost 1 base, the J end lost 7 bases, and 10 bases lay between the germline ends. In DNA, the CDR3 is TGTGCCTGGAGTGCCCAGAAGGTTGAAAAACTGTTTTTT. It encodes CAWSAQKVEKLFF.

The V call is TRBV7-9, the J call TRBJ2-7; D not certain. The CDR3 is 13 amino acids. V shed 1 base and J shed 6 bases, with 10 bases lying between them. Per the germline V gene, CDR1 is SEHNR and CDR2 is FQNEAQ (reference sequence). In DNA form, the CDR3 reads TGTGCCAGCAGCTTAGACGTGTCGCCCGAGCAGTACTTC. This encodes CASSLDVSPEQYF.

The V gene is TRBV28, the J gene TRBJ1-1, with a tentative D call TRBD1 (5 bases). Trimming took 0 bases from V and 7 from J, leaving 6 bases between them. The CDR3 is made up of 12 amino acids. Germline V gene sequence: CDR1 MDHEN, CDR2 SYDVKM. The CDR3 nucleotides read TGTGCCAGCAGTTTATGGGGGGATGAAGCTTTCTTT. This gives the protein CASSLWGDEAFF.

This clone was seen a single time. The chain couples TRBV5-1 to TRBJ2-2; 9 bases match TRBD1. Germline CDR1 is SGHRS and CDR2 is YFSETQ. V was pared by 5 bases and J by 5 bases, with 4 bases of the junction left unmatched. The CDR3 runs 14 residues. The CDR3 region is CASRRTGETGELFF. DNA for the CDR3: TGCGCCAGCAGGCGGACAGGGGAAACCGGGGAGCTGTTTTTT.

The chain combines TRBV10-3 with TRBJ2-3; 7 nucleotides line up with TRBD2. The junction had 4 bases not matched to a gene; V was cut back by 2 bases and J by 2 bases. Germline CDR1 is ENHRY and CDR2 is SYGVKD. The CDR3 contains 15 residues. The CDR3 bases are TGTGCCATCAGTGAGCGAAGCGGGACCACAGATACGCAGTATTTT. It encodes CAISERSGTTDTQYF.